This paragraph reports one T cell receptor (beta chain). Its antigen is not known. This sample was taken from a study of breast tumors, draining lymph nodes, adjacent tissues. Study-wide points: Luminal-like breast cancer showed significantly greater tumor-nontumor repertoire similarity than basal-like breast cancer did.

TCRdb redid the calling of the multiplex PCR reads with MiXCR, one entry per CDR3 protein. The profile shows over 200,000 distinct CDR3 sequences, less than 45% of them singletons. CDR1 and CDR2 (germline): MNHEY, SVGEGT. The CDR3 is made up of 12 amino acids. V lost 7 bases and J 4 bases, leaving 8 bases between the germline ends. Breast cancer patients provided tissue from their axillary draining lymph nodes. Material for sequencing was axillary lymph node tissue. The TCR comes from a female donor with breast cancer. Some clones in this sample may be carry-over from other donors' samples. The gene calls are TRBV6-2 or TRBV6-3 and TRBJ2-1; D not certain. The CDR3 spells CASKDQYNEQFF. In DNA form, the CDR3 reads TGTGCCAGCAAGGACCAGTACAATGAGCAGTTCTTC.